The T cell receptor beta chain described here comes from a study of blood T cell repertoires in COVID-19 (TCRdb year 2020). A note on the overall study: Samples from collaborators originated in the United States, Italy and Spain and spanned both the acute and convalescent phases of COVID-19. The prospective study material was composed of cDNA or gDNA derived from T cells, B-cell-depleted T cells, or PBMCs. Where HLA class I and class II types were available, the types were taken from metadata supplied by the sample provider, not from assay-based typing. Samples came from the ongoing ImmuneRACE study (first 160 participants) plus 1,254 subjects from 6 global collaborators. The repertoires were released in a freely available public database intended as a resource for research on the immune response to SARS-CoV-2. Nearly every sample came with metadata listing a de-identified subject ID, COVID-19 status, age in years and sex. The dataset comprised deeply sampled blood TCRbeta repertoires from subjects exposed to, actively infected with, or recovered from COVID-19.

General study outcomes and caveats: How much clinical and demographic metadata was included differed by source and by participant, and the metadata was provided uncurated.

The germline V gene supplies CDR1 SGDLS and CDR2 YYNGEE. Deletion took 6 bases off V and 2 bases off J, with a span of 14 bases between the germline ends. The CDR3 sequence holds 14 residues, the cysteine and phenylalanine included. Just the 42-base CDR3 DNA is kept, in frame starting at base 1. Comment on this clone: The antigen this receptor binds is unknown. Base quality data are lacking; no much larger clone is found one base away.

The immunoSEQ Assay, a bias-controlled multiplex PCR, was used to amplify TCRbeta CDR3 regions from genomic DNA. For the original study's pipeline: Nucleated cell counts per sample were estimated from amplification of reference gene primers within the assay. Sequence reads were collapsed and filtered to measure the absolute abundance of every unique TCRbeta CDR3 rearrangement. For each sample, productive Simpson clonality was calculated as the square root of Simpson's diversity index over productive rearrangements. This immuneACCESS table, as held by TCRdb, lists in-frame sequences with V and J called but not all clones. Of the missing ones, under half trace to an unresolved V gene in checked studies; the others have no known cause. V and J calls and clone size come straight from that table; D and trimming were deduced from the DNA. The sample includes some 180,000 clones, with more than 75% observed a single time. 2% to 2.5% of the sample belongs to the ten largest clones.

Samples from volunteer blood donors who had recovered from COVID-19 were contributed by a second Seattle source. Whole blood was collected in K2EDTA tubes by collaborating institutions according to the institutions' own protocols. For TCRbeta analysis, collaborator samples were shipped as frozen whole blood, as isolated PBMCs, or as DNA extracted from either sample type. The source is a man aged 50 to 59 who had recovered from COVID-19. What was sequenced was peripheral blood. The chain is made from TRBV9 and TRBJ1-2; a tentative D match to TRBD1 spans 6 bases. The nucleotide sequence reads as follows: TGTGCCAGCAAGCCGGGGGGCCCAAACTATGGCTACACCTTC. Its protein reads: CASKPGGPNYGYTF.